This passage covers 20 T cell receptor beta chains from one sample sequenced in a study of T cell repertoires in cytomegalovirus infection. These TCRs' antigens remain unknown. MiXCR, run by TCRdb on the reads, gives a single entry per CDR3 protein. This table holds 80,000 or so distinct CDR3 sequences, around 42% found once. The sample was CD8+ T cells from cultured PBMCs, taken from culture after CMV antigen stimulation. The receptors shown here come from a human donor in good health (CMV status not recorded). Some clones in this sample may be carry-over from other donors' samples.

This rearrangement joins TRBV6-2 or TRBV6-3 to TRBJ2-2; D perhaps matches TRBD2 (6 bases). This CDR3 has 14 residues. The germline gives CDR1 MNHEY, CDR2 SVGEGT. V was clipped by 2 bases and J by 6 bases, with 10 bases between them. The CDR3 loop is CASSYQRAPGELFF. In nucleotides, the CDR3 is TGTGCCAGCAGTTACCAGCGGGCCCCCGGGGAGCTGTTTTTT.

The V gene is TRBV28, the J gene TRBJ2-7, with 9 bases fitting TRBD1. V gave up 4 bases and J gave up 0 bases; unmatched junction bases: 4. CDR3 length: 15 residues. In germline, CDR1 is MDHEN, CDR2 SYDVKM. CDR3: CASSSRDRASYEQYF. The DNA of the CDR3 is TGTGCCAGCAGTTCAAGGGACAGGGCCTCCTACGAGCAGTACTTC. Looking up the rest from reference TRBV28 and TRBJ2-7 gives the full variable domain: DVKVTQSSRYLVKRTGEKVFLECVQDMDHENMFWYRQDPGLGLRLIYFSYDVKMKEKGDIPEGYSVSREKKERFSLILESASTNQTSMYLCASSSRDRASYEQYFGPGTRLTVT.

The J gene is TRBJ1-2, the V gene TRBV4-2, with 7 positions matching TRBD1. Germline V gene lookup returns CDR1 LGHNA and CDR2 YNFKEQ. The CDR3 totals 17 residues. The ends lost 1 base at V and 3 bases at J; junction bases unmatched: 11. DNA of the CDR3: TGTGCCAGCAGCCAAGTGTGGGACAGTCTCGCAGACTATGGCTACACCTTC. Protein: CASSQVWDSLADYGYTF.

This clonotype occurred a few times. CDR3: CASGQPLVAFF. The DNA of the CDR3 is TGTGCCAGCGGACAGCCTCTCGTTGCTTTCTTT. This chain connects TRBV28 to TRBJ1-1; weak D call: TRBD1 (6 bases). V was cut by 8 bases and J by 11 bases, with 15 bases left in between. CDR3 size: 11 residues. CDR1 and CDR2 from the germline V gene are MDHEN and SYDVKM.

The chain employs TRBV2 and TRBJ1-1, with D perhaps TRBD1 (5 bases). Looked up from germline, CDR1 is SNHLY and CDR2 is FYNNEI. CDR3 length: 15 residues. Trimming removed 5 bases from V and 2 bases from J, with 15 bases in between. The CDR3 region is CASSNPRGPNTEAFF. The CDR3 nucleotides read TGTGCCAGCAGTAACCCAAGGGGACCTAACACTGAAGCTTTCTTT.

This rearrangement joins TRBV6-6 to TRBJ2-4; 7 nucleotides match TRBD1. V shed 6 bases, J shed 8 bases, and the junction held 13 bases outside the gene matches. Germline CDR1 and CDR2: MNHNY and SVGAGI (reference sequence). This CDR3 is built from 15 residues. The CDR3 region has the DNA TGTGCCAGCAGCCTACCGACAGGGTTCGGGGACATTCAGTACTTC. This encodes CASSLPTGFGDIQYF.

This clonotype was picked up a small number of times. This rearrangement joins TRBV6-1 to TRBJ2-7, with 13 positions matching TRBD2. J lost 2 bases, V lost 6 bases, and 4 bases had no gene match. Germline V gene sequence: CDR1 MNHNS, CDR2 SASEGT. This CDR3 spans 15 amino acids. CDR3 sequence reads: CASRPGLAGPYEQYF. In DNA form, the CDR3 reads TGTGCCAGCAGGCCGGGACTAGCGGGGCCCTACGAGCAGTACTTC.

Only one count was recorded for this clonotype. V and J are TRBV7-4 and TRBJ2-5, with D possibly TRBD2 on 5 matching bases. CDR1 is SGHVT, CDR2 SQSDAQ, per germline. V gave up 7 bases and J gave up 2 bases, with 11 bases separating them. The CDR3 has 13 residues. CDR3 DNA sequence: TGTGCCAGCACCGGAGAGGGACAAGAGACCCAGTACTTC. As protein: CASTGEGQETQYF.

This clonotype was counted many times. The J gene is TRBJ1-1, the V gene TRBV6-1; a possible D gene is TRBD1 (5 bases). V gave up 5 bases and J gave up 1 base, with 11 bases separating them. Germline V gene sequence: CDR1 MNHNS, CDR2 SASEGT. The CDR3 length is 14 residues. The CDR3 loop reads CASSKQVENTEAFF. CDR3 bases: TGTGCCAGCAGTAAACAGGTTGAGAACACTGAAGCTTTCTTT.

This clonotype was detected a few times. The chain recombines TRBV29-1 with TRBJ1-1; D unclear. Per the germline V gene, CDR1 is SQVTM and CDR2 is ANQGSEA. This CDR3 comprises 13 residues. The V and J ends lost 6 bases and 6 bases respectively, with 17 bases between them. The CDR3 bases are TGCAGCGTCCAGCGGATGGGGAAGCCTGAAGCTTTCTTT. It yields the protein CSVQRMGKPEAFF.

The J gene is TRBJ2-2, the V gene TRBV7-6, with TRBD1 matching 9 bases. This CDR3 has 17 amino acids. The V and J ends lost 7 bases and 7 bases, in that order; junction bases with no gene match: 16. Germline V gene lookup returns CDR1 SGHVS and CDR2 FNYEAQ. The CDR3, as DNA: TGTGCCAGCACCGTGAGGACAGGGGAGGCCTTAGGCGGGGAGCTGTTTTTT. Protein sequence: CASTVRTGEALGGELFF.

This clonotype has a count of ten or more. The rearrangement uses TRBV7-2 and TRBJ2-5; the match to TRBD1 covers 9 bases. CDR1 is SGHTA and CDR2 is FQGNSA in the germline V gene. The CDR3 sequence is 17 residues long. V lost 1 base and J lost 5; bases outside the gene matches: 11. The CDR3: CASSLGQGVYVAETQYF. The CDR3 bases are TGTGCCAGCAGCTTAGGACAGGGGGTCTATGTAGCCGAGACCCAGTACTTC.

This chain joins TRBV4-3 and TRBJ1-5, with no clear D. The germline CDR1 and CDR2 sequences are LGHNA and YSLEER. The CDR3 contains 14 residues. Trimming pared 0 bases from V and 6 bases from J, leaving 9 bases between. CDR3 region: CASSQESVGQPQHF. CDR3 nucleotide sequence: TGCGCCAGCAGCCAAGAGTCAGTTGGTCAGCCCCAGCATTTT.

This clonotype was counted only a few times. The chain couples TRBV6-1 to TRBJ2-4; D unresolved. Deletions cut 0 bases from V and 0 bases from J, with 9 bases between. The germline V gene encodes CDR1 MNHNS and CDR2 SASEGT. The CDR3 sequence is 16 residues long. CDR3 DNA: TGTGCCAGCAGTGAAGCGGCCCCCCTAGCCAAAAACATTCAGTACTTC. Its translation: CASSEAAPLAKNIQYF.

The rearrangement uses TRBV2 and TRBJ2-5; TRBD2 agrees at 7 bases. Trimming at V came to 3 bases and at J to 5 bases, leaving 6 bases not matched to a gene. CDR1 and CDR2 (germline): SNHLY, FYNNEI. The CDR3 is 14 amino acids. In DNA form, the CDR3 reads TGTGCCAGCAGTGATGGGGGGGAATATGAGACCCAGTACTTC. This translates into CASSDGGEYETQYF.

This clonotype was observed a few times. The chain employs TRBV11-2 and TRBJ1-1, with D possibly matching TRBD1 (5 bases). The germline V and J ends were trimmed by 2 bases and 3 bases, with 10 bases remaining between them. There are 14 residues in the CDR3. Germline CDR1 is SGHAT and CDR2 is FQNNGV. The CDR3 bases are TGTGCCAGCAGCTTAAGTTTAGGGGACACTGAAGCTTTCTTT. Its translation is CASSLSLGDTEAFF.

This clonotype was seen a few times. This chain joins TRBV7-8 and TRBJ2-1; 7 positions agree with TRBD2. Germline V CDR1 and CDR2: SGHVS, FQNEAQ. V gave up 4 bases and J gave up 8 bases; unmatched junction bases: 11. This CDR3 region has 15 residues. CDR3 loop: CASSSIGLVPDEQFF. The DNA for the CDR3 is TGTGCCAGCAGCTCTATAGGACTAGTCCCTGATGAGCAGTTCTTC.

The V call is TRBV7-6, the J call TRBJ2-4, with D possibly matching TRBD1 (6 bases). V lost 2 bases and J lost 6, with 8 bases in between. The CDR3 has 13 residues. Germline V gene sequence: CDR1 SGHVS, CDR2 FNYEAQ. The CDR3 loop is CASSLSQGNIQYF. The CDR3 nucleotides read TGTGCCAGCAGCTTATCACAGGGAAACATTCAGTACTTC.

This clonotype showed up just a few times. CDR3 residues: CASSRLVYEQYF. CDR3 coding DNA: TGTGCCAGCAGCAGACTAGTCTACGAGCAGTACTTC. The chain recombines TRBV7-9 with TRBJ2-7, with D possibly matching TRBD2 (6 bases). Trimming removed 5 bases at V and 3 bases at J, with 8 bases between. Germline V gives CDR1 SEHNR, CDR2 FQNEAQ (reference sequence). This CDR3 spans 12 amino acids.

This clonotype was recorded at least ten times. The chain is built from TRBV6-1 and TRBJ2-1; D not resolved. Trimming shortened V by 1 base and J by 2 bases, and 15 bases separated the two germline ends. In germline, CDR1 is MNHNS, CDR2 SASEGT. This CDR3 region has 17 residues. As DNA, the CDR3 is TGTGCCAGCAGTGAAGAGGTAGACGGGTCAGCCTACAATGAGCAGTTCTTC. Encoded protein: CASSEEVDGSAYNEQFF.